The rows below give T cell receptor beta chains drawn from one sample of a study of blood T cell repertoires in COVID-19. TCRdb's copy holds only in-frame clones and misses some; the assay was immunoSEQ multiplex PCR. The sample has about 150,000 clones, approximately 88% seen once. Source material: peripheral blood. All receptors derive from a man in his sixties or seventies with acute or convalescent COVID-19. Each CDR3 is given with its conserved first and last residue. A D gene is named only where the DNA matches it firmly. Some rows have no size entry. The others give once, few or many, or a class for an expanded clone.

j_gene: TRBJ2-7; abundance: .; d_gene: .; v_gene: TRBV14; CDR3nt: TGTGCCAGCAGCCAGGCGGGACCCCAGGATATAGGCTCCCACGAGCAGTACTTC; CDR3aa: CASSQAGPQDIGSHEQYF
j_gene: TRBJ2-3; abundance: .; d_gene: .; v_gene: TRBV7-9; CDR3nt: TGTGCCAGCAGCTTATGGACAGTGAGCACAGATACGCAGTATTTT; CDR3aa: CASSLWTVSTDTQYF
j_gene: TRBJ2-3; abundance: .; d_gene: .; v_gene: TRBV30; CDR3nt: TGTGCCTGGAGTGTAGCGTATACGCAGTATTTT; CDR3aa: CAWSVAYTQYF
j_gene: TRBJ2-3; abundance: few; d_gene: .; v_gene: TRBV6-5; CDR3nt: TGTGCCAGCAGCCAAGACAATCCTAGCACAGATACGCAGTATTTT; CDR3aa: CASSQDNPSTDTQYF
j_gene: TRBJ1-2; abundance: .; d_gene: .; v_gene: TRBV15; CDR3nt: TGTGCCACCAGCAGAGGATGGGGGCCTGGGGATGGCTACACCTTC; CDR3aa: CATSRGWGPGDGYTF
j_gene: TRBJ1-4; abundance: .; d_gene: .; v_gene: TRBV10-1; CDR3nt: TGCGCCAGCAGTTTGGCTAGGTGTATCACTAATGAAAAACTGTTTTTT; CDR3aa: CASSLARCITNEKLFF
j_gene: TRBJ2-2; abundance: .; d_gene: TRBD1; v_gene: TRBV11-3; CDR3nt: TGTGCCAGCAGCTTAGGAGGACAGGGGGCTACCGGGGAGCTGTTTTTT; CDR3aa: CASSLGGQGATGELFF
j_gene: TRBJ2-2; abundance: .; d_gene: .; v_gene: TRBV12-5; CDR3nt: TGTGCTAGTGCCATAGACGTCTCGGGGGTGGACACCGGGGAGCTGTTTTTT; CDR3aa: CASAIDVSGVDTGELFF
j_gene: TRBJ2-1; abundance: .; d_gene: .; v_gene: TRBV28; CDR3nt: TGTGCCAGCTTCGGAGAGTCTGAGCAGTTCTTC; CDR3aa: CASFGESEQFF
j_gene: TRBJ1-6; abundance: .; d_gene: .; v_gene: TRBV6-6; CDR3nt: TGTGCCAGCAGTGAGCCGACAGGAATTGATTCACCCCTCCACTTT; CDR3aa: CASSEPTGIDSPLHF
j_gene: TRBJ2-1; abundance: few; d_gene: .; v_gene: TRBV3-1/TRBV3-2; CDR3nt: TGTGCCAGCAGCCCCTCCGGGGTGGGTGAGCAGTTCTTC; CDR3aa: CASSPSGVGEQFF
j_gene: TRBJ1-3; abundance: .; d_gene: .; v_gene: TRBV19; CDR3nt: TGTGCCAGTAGTAGGGGCGGAACCTCTGGAAACACCATATATTTT; CDR3aa: CASSRGGTSGNTIYF
j_gene: TRBJ1-6; abundance: .; d_gene: TRBD1; v_gene: TRBV5-4; CDR3nt: TGTGCCAGCAGCTTGGCGGGACAGACTTATTCACCCCTCCACTTT; CDR3aa: CASSLAGQTYSPLHF
j_gene: TRBJ2-7; abundance: .; d_gene: .; v_gene: TRBV6-5; CDR3nt: TGTGCCAGCAGTTACGAGAGGTTGGGCTACGAGCAGTACTTC; CDR3aa: CASSYERLGYEQYF
j_gene: TRBJ2-1; abundance: .; d_gene: TRBD2; v_gene: TRBV5-1; CDR3nt: TGCGCCAGCAGCTTGGTCCCAGCGGGAGGCAATGAGCAGTTCTTC; CDR3aa: CASSLVPAGGNEQFF
j_gene: TRBJ2-5; abundance: once; d_gene: TRBD2; v_gene: TRBV27; CDR3nt: TGTGCCAGCAGTTCGAGCGGGAGGTGGTTCGAGGAGACCCAGTACTTC; CDR3aa: CASSSSGRWFEETQYF
j_gene: TRBJ1-1; abundance: .; d_gene: TRBD1; v_gene: TRBV5-1; CDR3nt: TGCGCCAGCAATAACGTAGAACAGGGGGCCGCTGAAGCTTTCTTT; CDR3aa: CASNNVEQGAAEAFF
j_gene: TRBJ1-5; abundance: .; d_gene: .; v_gene: TRBV28; CDR3nt: TGTGCCAGCAGTTCAGGGTATAGCAATCAGCCCCAGCATTTT; CDR3aa: CASSSGYSNQPQHF
j_gene: TRBJ2-3; abundance: .; d_gene: .; v_gene: TRBV10-3; CDR3nt: TGTGCCATCAGTGTTGGGGGCCCGCAGTATTTT; CDR3aa: CAISVGGPQYF
j_gene: TRBJ2-2; abundance: .; d_gene: TRBD1; v_gene: TRBV6-5; CDR3nt: TGTGCCAGCAGTCACGGACAGGGCGACACCGGGGAGCTGTTTTTT; CDR3aa: CASSHGQGDTGELFF
j_gene: TRBJ1-5; abundance: .; d_gene: TRBD1; v_gene: TRBV12-3/TRBV12-4; CDR3nt: TGTGCCAGCAGTTCAGGGGGAAGGCAGCCCCAGCATTTT; CDR3aa: CASSSGGRQPQHF
j_gene: TRBJ1-5; abundance: .; d_gene: .; v_gene: TRBV3-1/TRBV3-2; CDR3nt: TGTGCCAGCAGCCAACTGGGCCAGGCCCAGCATTTT; CDR3aa: CASSQLGQAQHF
j_gene: TRBJ1-1; abundance: .; d_gene: TRBD1; v_gene: TRBV19; CDR3nt: TGTGCCAGTAGTAGAGGGACAGGGGGGTTGGTCACTGAAGCTTTCTTT; CDR3aa: CASSRGTGGLVTEAFF
j_gene: TRBJ1-4; abundance: .; d_gene: .; v_gene: TRBV5-1; CDR3nt: TGCGCCAGCAGCCCCGGTGGGGGGGAAACTGAAAAACTGTTTTTT; CDR3aa: CASSPGGGETEKLFF
j_gene: TRBJ2-5; abundance: .; d_gene: .; v_gene: TRBV11-2; CDR3nt: TGTGCCAGCAGCTATAATACAGGGGCGGGGGAGACCCAGTACTTC; CDR3aa: CASSYNTGAGETQYF
j_gene: TRBJ2-2; abundance: .; d_gene: TRBD1; v_gene: TRBV19; CDR3nt: TGTGCCAGTAGTACGGGACAGGTGAACACCGGGGAGCTGTTTTTT; CDR3aa: CASSTGQVNTGELFF
j_gene: TRBJ1-2; abundance: .; d_gene: .; v_gene: TRBV2; CDR3nt: TGTGCCAGCAGCGCTGAATCCGGATGGAGCTATGGCTACACCTTC; CDR3aa: CASSAESGWSYGYTF
j_gene: TRBJ2-1; abundance: once; d_gene: .; v_gene: TRBV3-1/TRBV3-2; CDR3nt: TGTGCCAGCAGCCAAGATAGCCTGGCGTTGCGGGGAGGCAATGAGCAGTTCTTC; CDR3aa: CASSQDSLALRGGNEQFF
j_gene: TRBJ2-3; abundance: once; d_gene: TRBD2; v_gene: TRBV7-9; CDR3nt: TGTGCCAGCAGCTTAGGTAGGACTAGCCCTAGCACAGATACGCAGTATTTT; CDR3aa: CASSLGRTSPSTDTQYF
j_gene: TRBJ2-7; abundance: .; d_gene: TRBD1; v_gene: TRBV15; CDR3nt: TGTGCCACCAGCAGAGATGGACAGGGGTTAGGGAACGAGCAGTACTTC; CDR3aa: CATSRDGQGLGNEQYF
j_gene: TRBJ2-7; abundance: .; d_gene: .; v_gene: TRBV28; CDR3nt: TGTGCCGTCGCAGGAGCACCCCCAGGGGAGCAGTACTTC; CDR3aa: CAVAGAPPGEQYF
j_gene: TRBJ1-5; abundance: .; d_gene: .; v_gene: TRBV19; CDR3nt: TGTGCCAGTACGGACAGACCAAATCAGCCCCAGCATTTT; CDR3aa: CASTDRPNQPQHF
j_gene: TRBJ1-4; abundance: few; d_gene: TRBD1; v_gene: TRBV19; CDR3nt: TGTGCCAGTAGTACCTCCCGGACAGGGTTGCGTGAAAAACTGTTTTTT; CDR3aa: CASSTSRTGLREKLFF
j_gene: TRBJ1-5; abundance: .; d_gene: .; v_gene: TRBV21-1; CDR3nt: TGTGCCAGCAGCACTGGACAAGCCTACAATCAGCCCCAGCATTTT; CDR3aa: CASSTGQAYNQPQHF
j_gene: TRBJ2-4; abundance: .; d_gene: TRBD2; v_gene: TRBV10-1; CDR3nt: TGCGCCAGCAGTGGGGCAGGGATTTTTGAACTAGCGGGAGGGGGTGCCAAAAACATTCAGTACTTC; CDR3aa: CASSGAGIFELAGGGAKNIQYF
j_gene: TRBJ1-4; abundance: once; d_gene: TRBD1; v_gene: TRBV5-1; CDR3nt: TGCGCCAGCAGCCCGGGACAGATGATTAATGAAAAACTGTTTTTT; CDR3aa: CASSPGQMINEKLFF
j_gene: TRBJ2-1; abundance: .; d_gene: .; v_gene: TRBV11-2; CDR3nt: TGTGCCAGCAGCTTCTCGGGAGCGTCCTACAATGAGCAGTTCTTC; CDR3aa: CASSFSGASYNEQFF
j_gene: TRBJ2-3; abundance: .; d_gene: .; v_gene: TRBV28; CDR3nt: TGTGCCAGCAGTTTTTCAGGATCCTCCGGTACGCAGTATTTT; CDR3aa: CASSFSGSSGTQYF
j_gene: TRBJ2-1; abundance: .; d_gene: .; v_gene: TRBV7-2; CDR3nt: TGTGCCAGCAGCCACAGAGGGGGATTCTCCTACAATGAGCAGTTCTTC; CDR3aa: CASSHRGGFSYNEQFF
j_gene: TRBJ2-7; abundance: once; d_gene: .; v_gene: TRBV15; CDR3nt: TGTGCCACCAGCAGAGACCCAGGAAGCGAGCAGTACTTC; CDR3aa: CATSRDPGSEQYF
j_gene: TRBJ1-6; abundance: .; d_gene: .; v_gene: TRBV5-4; CDR3nt: TGTGCCAGCAGCTTGGACCTATATAATTCACCCCTCCACTTT; CDR3aa: CASSLDLYNSPLHF
j_gene: TRBJ2-7; abundance: once; d_gene: .; v_gene: TRBV6-6; CDR3nt: TGTGCCAGCAAGACACTGGATGATGTCTACGAGCAGTACTTC; CDR3aa: CASKTLDDVYEQYF
j_gene: TRBJ1-3; abundance: .; d_gene: .; v_gene: TRBV5-1; CDR3nt: TGCGCCAGCAGCGTAGGACAGCCTGGAAACACCATATATTTT; CDR3aa: CASSVGQPGNTIYF
j_gene: TRBJ2-3; abundance: .; d_gene: TRBD2; v_gene: TRBV5-1; CDR3nt: TGCGCCAGCAGCCGCCCCACTAGCGGCCCCACAGATACGCAGTATTTT; CDR3aa: CASSRPTSGPTDTQYF
j_gene: TRBJ1-4; abundance: once; d_gene: .; v_gene: TRBV7-9; CDR3nt: TGTGCCAGCAGTTTTACCGGGACACGAGTGGAAAAACTGTTTTTT; CDR3aa: CASSFTGTRVEKLFF
j_gene: TRBJ2-1; abundance: .; d_gene: .; v_gene: TRBV6-5; CDR3nt: TGTGCCAGCAGTTACCCGGGGGCTGGGGGGGACAATGAGCAGTTCTTC; CDR3aa: CASSYPGAGGDNEQFF
j_gene: TRBJ1-2; abundance: .; d_gene: TRBD1; v_gene: TRBV2; CDR3nt: TGTGCCAGCAGTGGACAGGGGGCTAACTATGGCTACACCTTC; CDR3aa: CASSGQGANYGYTF
j_gene: TRBJ2-2; abundance: .; d_gene: TRBD2; v_gene: TRBV28; CDR3nt: TGTGCCAGCAGTTTGAGCAGCGGGGGGAACACCGGGGAGCTGTTTTTT; CDR3aa: CASSLSSGGNTGELFF
j_gene: TRBJ1-5; abundance: .; d_gene: .; v_gene: TRBV19; CDR3nt: TGTGCCAGTAGTCGCACTTGGGGCCAGCCCCAGCATTTT; CDR3aa: CASSRTWGQPQHF